Presented here are 22 T cell receptor beta chains from one specimen sequenced in a study of beta chain features in type 1 diabetes. Notes on the study in general: Shorter TCRB CDR3s, moderately but significantly so, marked every one of the four CD4+ subsets in Type 1 diabetes patients.

All of the isolated RNA was reverse transcribed, so expressed TCRB transcripts were sequenced. Assay: immunoSEQ multiplex PCR; the TCRdb copy retains only in-frame clones and omits some. The data hold under 25,000 clones, with more than 45% observed a single time. These TCRs' antigens remain unknown. The source material was stem cell memory CD4+ T cells from blood. The receptor set was obtained from a man aged 18-30 years with type 1 diabetes.

This clone was found a few times. V and J are TRBV7-9 and TRBJ1-5; no clear D. V was pared by 1 base and J by 7 bases, with 8 bases between. CDR1 is SEHNR and CDR2 is FQNEAQ in the germline V gene (reference sequence). The CDR3 sequence is 13 residues long. CDR3 protein: CASSLEGGQPQHF. CDR3 in DNA: TGTGCCAGCAGCTTAGAGGGAGGACAGCCCCAGCATTTT.

CDR3 coding DNA: TGCGCCAGCAGCCGGGGCGGGAGAGACAATGAGCAGTTCTTC. Amino acids: CASSRGGRDNEQFF. This chain joins TRBV4-1 and TRBJ2-1; 7 positions agree with TRBD2. There are 14 residues in the CDR3. Germline values: CDR1 MGHRA, CDR2 YSYEKL. V lost 4 bases to trimming and J lost 5 bases; unmatched junction nucleotides: 5.

This chain joins TRBV7-2 and TRBJ1-2, with D unclear. V was shortened by 5 bases and J by 4 bases, with 17 bases between the two germline ends. The germline V gene has CDR1 SGHTA and CDR2 FQGNSA. The CDR3 sequence is 15 residues long. CDR3 sequence (DNA): TGTGCCAGCAGCCGAAATCAAGGACTAGGCTATGGCTACACCTTC. Its translation is CASSRNQGLGYGYTF.

This clone has a single count. The chain has TRBV5-1 and TRBJ2-3; 7 bases align to TRBD1. The CDR3 loop spans 13 amino acids. Germline V gene lookup returns CDR1 SGHRS and CDR2 YFSETQ. Trimming at V came to 6 bases and at J to 5 bases, leaving 6 bases not matched to a gene. The CDR3 spells CASNRGGRDTQYF. The CDR3 DNA reads as TGCGCCAGCAACCGAGGGGGCAGAGATACGCAGTATTTT.

V and J are TRBV7-9 and TRBJ2-1, with D possibly matching TRBD1 (6 bases). Germline V gene data show CDR1 as SEHNR and CDR2 as FQNEAQ (reference sequence). Trimming pared 7 bases from V and 5 bases from J, leaving 18 bases between. This CDR3 region has 15 residues. The CDR3 loop is CASTHQGHRDNEQFF. In DNA form, the CDR3 reads TGTGCCAGCACCCACCAGGGACACCGAGACAATGAGCAGTTCTTC.

The V call is TRBV2, the J call TRBJ2-5, with D maybe TRBD2 (6 bases). CDR3 length: 13 amino acids. With 3 bases removed from V and 13 bases from J, the gap between germline ends came to 18 bases. Germline loops: CDR1 SNHLY, CDR2 FYNNEI. CDR3 region: CASSESPGAPRYF. The DNA for the CDR3 is TGTGCCAGCAGTGAGTCTCCGGGAGCCCCTCGGTACTTC.

The V gene is TRBV9, the J gene TRBJ1-2, with TRBD1 identical over 7 bases. Germline lookup yields CDR1 SGDLS and CDR2 YYNGEE. V gave up 5 bases and J gave up 5 bases; unmatched junction bases: 15. The CDR3 covers 16 residues. Here the CDR3 reads CASRSTAGGGVYGYTF. The CDR3 bases are TGTGCCAGCAGGTCAACGGCAGGGGGAGGCGTGTATGGCTACACCTTC.

This clone was picked up a small number of times. This chain connects TRBV19 to TRBJ2-7; 8 positions agree with TRBD2. The CDR3 loop spans 16 amino acids. Germline V lookup: CDR1 LNHDA, CDR2 SQIVND (reference sequence). V lost 4 bases and J lost 7; bases outside the gene matches: 15. CDR3 residues: CASSKTPLAASEEQYF. The CDR3 DNA sequence: TGTGCCAGTAGTAAAACACCACTAGCGGCCTCTGAGGAGCAGTACTTC. Supplemented by reference TRBV19 and TRBJ2-7, the full variable domain reads DGGITQSPKYLFRKEGQNVTLSCEQNLNHDAMYWYRQDPGQGLRLIYYSQIVNDFQKGDIAEGYSVSREKKESFPLTVTSAQKNPTAFYLCASSKTPLAASEEQYFGPGTRLTVT.

The chain is built from TRBV7-9 and TRBJ1-2, with 9 bases aligning to TRBD1. Germline assignment: CDR1 SEHNR and CDR2 FQNEAQ (reference sequence). This CDR3 contains 14 residues. Trimming removed 2 bases from V and 8 bases from J; junction bases left unmatched: 6. DNA of the CDR3: TGTGCCAGCAGCTTACTGACAGGGGGAATAGGCTACACCTTC. Protein sequence: CASSLLTGGIGYTF.

The chain has TRBV4-3 and TRBJ2-3; 8 bases line up with TRBD2. Germline V gene data show CDR1 as LGHNA and CDR2 as YSLEER. The CDR3 totals 16 residues. The V gene end was trimmed by 1 base and the J gene end by 4 bases; junction bases not matched to a gene: 7. The CDR3 reads CASSQVRGRGADTQYF. The DNA of the CDR3 is TGCGCCAGCAGCCAAGTTCGAGGGCGGGGGGCAGATACGCAGTATTTT.

The sample holds a few counts of this clone. This chain uses TRBV10-3 with TRBJ1-1; D is uncertain. The CDR3 spans 15 residues. Trimming cost V 0 bases and J 1 base, with 9 bases left between them. Germline V lookup: CDR1 ENHRY, CDR2 SYGVKD. The CDR3 DNA reads as TGTGCCATCAGTGAGTCGGAGGGTGGGAACACTGAAGCTTTCTTT. Translation gives CAISESEGGNTEAFF.

The chain combines TRBV28 with TRBJ1-2; tentatively, D is TRBD1 (5 bases). Germline lookup yields CDR1 MDHEN and CDR2 SYDVKM. V dropped 8 bases and J dropped 4 bases, with 20 bases sitting between them. The CDR3 length is 15 residues. As DNA, the CDR3 is TGTGCCAGCCTAAGGGAGGCGACAGAACTCTATGGCTACACCTTC. Its protein is CASLREATELYGYTF.

This clone was detected only a few times. The rearrangement links TRBV4-3 to TRBJ2-1, with TRBD2 matching over 7 bases. CDR1 LGHNA and CDR2 YSLEER come from the germline V gene. This CDR3 contains 17 residues. V lost 1 base, J lost 5 bases, and 11 bases stayed unmatched. The CDR3, as DNA: TGCGCCAGCAGCCAAGCCCTAACTAGCGCTTGGGACAATGAGCAGTTCTTC. This gives the protein CASSQALTSAWDNEQFF.

The J gene is TRBJ2-1, the V gene TRBV28; unclear D gene. The germline gives CDR1 MDHEN, CDR2 SYDVKM. Trimming cost V 5 bases and J 5 bases, with 13 bases left between them. This CDR3 is built from 14 residues. CDR3 coding DNA: TGTGCCAGCAGTGCCCCTCCGCGGCACAATGAGCAGTTCTTC. Translating gives CASSAPPRHNEQFF.

The V call is TRBV7-2, the J call TRBJ2-1; 8 positions agree with TRBD1. The CDR3 totals 15 residues. Germline trimming cut 5 bases from V and 0 bases from J; bases unmatched to any gene: 3. Germline values: CDR1 SGHTA, CDR2 FQGNSA. This CDR3 is CASSRTGNSYNEQFF. The CDR3 DNA is TGTGCCAGCAGCAGGACAGGGAACTCCTACAATGAGCAGTTCTTC.

The V gene is TRBV27, the J gene TRBJ2-5, with 8 bases matching TRBD1. With 7 bases clipped from V and 4 bases from J, the junction kept 11 bases outside the gene matches. This CDR3 contains 15 residues. Germline CDR1 MNHEY, CDR2 SMNVEV (reference sequence). The CDR3 nucleotides are TGTGCCAGCAAGTGGACAGGGACGGTTGGAGAGACCCAGTACTTC. Translated: CASKWTGTVGETQYF.

The chain links TRBV2 to TRBJ2-7; D is unclear. CDR1 and CDR2 from the germline V gene are SNHLY and FYNNEI. CDR3 length: 15 amino acids. With 6 bases removed from V and 4 bases from J, the gap between germline ends came to 19 bases. CDR3 protein: CASSHPGSGEYEQYF. The CDR3, as DNA: TGTGCCAGCAGCCACCCCGGTTCAGGCGAGTACGAGCAGTACTTC. The full variable domain, with the rest looked up from reference TRBV2 and TRBJ2-7, is EPEVTQTPSHQVTQMGQEVILRCVPISNHLYFYWYRQILGQKVEFLVSFYNNEISEKSEIFDDQFSVERPDGSNFTLKIRSTKLEDSAMYFCASSHPGSGEYEQYFGPGTRLTVT.

The chain employs TRBV7-2 and TRBJ1-2; D call uncertain. The germline V and J ends were trimmed by 5 bases and 5 bases, with 24 bases remaining between them. CDR1 is SGHTA, CDR2 FQGNSA, per germline. This CDR3 contains 17 residues. CDR3 bases: TGTGCCAGCAGCGTCAGGTGGGGAGGCCTAGGCGGGTATGGCTACACCTTC. The encoded protein is CASSVRWGGLGGYGYTF. Full variable domain (remainder filled in from reference TRBV7-2 and TRBJ1-2): GAGVSQSPSNKVTEKGKDVELRCDPISGHTALYWYRQSLGQGLEFLIYFQGNSAPDKSGLPSDRFSAERTGGSVSTLTIQRTQQEDSAVYLCASSVRWGGLGGYGYTFGSGTRLTVV.

This CDR3 is CASSFSGGIQETQYF. CDR3 bases: TGTGCCAGCAGCTTCTCGGGGGGGATACAAGAGACCCAGTACTTC. The V and J genes are TRBV7-9 and TRBJ2-5; 8 nucleotides line up with TRBD2. The CDR3 totals 15 residues. CDR1 SEHNR and CDR2 FQNEAQ come from the germline V gene (reference sequence). The trim removed 3 bases at V and 2 bases at J, leaving 5 bases unmatched.

This clone has only a few counts. The V gene is TRBV19, the J gene TRBJ2-1, with D perhaps TRBD1 (5 bases). There are 15 residues in the CDR3. CDR1 and CDR2 (germline): LNHDA, SQIVND (reference sequence). Trimming cost V 4 bases and J 3 bases, with 13 bases left between them. In nucleotides, the CDR3 is TGTGCCAGTAGTACCGGCCTGGGGCGCTACAATGAGCAGTTCTTC. It codes for CASSTGLGRYNEQFF.

This clone was recorded a few times. V gene TRBV5-1 combines with J gene TRBJ2-5; D is possibly TRBD1 (6 bases). The germline V gene encodes CDR1 SGHRS and CDR2 YFSETQ. The CDR3 is made up of 14 amino acids. V was shortened by 1 base and J by 3 bases, with 10 bases between the two germline ends. The CDR3 loop reads CASSLQGKEETQYF. DNA for the CDR3: TGCGCCAGCAGCTTGCAGGGGAAGGAAGAGACCCAGTACTTC.

This clone was seen more than once but under ten times. The V and J genes are TRBV11-2 and TRBJ2-4; D perhaps matches TRBD1 (6 bases). Germline CDR1 is SGHAT and CDR2 is FQNNGV. V was pared by 5 bases and J by 0 bases, with 11 bases between. The CDR3 is made up of 15 amino acids. The CDR3 DNA is TGTGCCAGCAGCCCCGGACAGCTAGCCAAAAACATTCAGTACTTC. It codes for CASSPGQLAKNIQYF.